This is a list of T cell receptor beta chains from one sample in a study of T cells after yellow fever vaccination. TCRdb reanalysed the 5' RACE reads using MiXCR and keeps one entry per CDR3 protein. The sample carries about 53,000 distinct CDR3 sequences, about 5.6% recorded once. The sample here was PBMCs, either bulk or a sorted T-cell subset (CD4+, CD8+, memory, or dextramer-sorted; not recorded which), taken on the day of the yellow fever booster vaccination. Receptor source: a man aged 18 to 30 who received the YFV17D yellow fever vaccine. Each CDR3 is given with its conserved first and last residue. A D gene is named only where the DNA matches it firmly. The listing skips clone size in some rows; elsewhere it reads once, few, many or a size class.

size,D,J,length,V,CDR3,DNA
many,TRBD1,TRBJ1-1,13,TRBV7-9,CASSRTGGTEAFF,TGTGCCAGCAGTAGGACAGGGGGCACTGAAGCTTTCTTT
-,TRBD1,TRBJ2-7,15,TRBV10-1,CASSFRRDRTYEQYF,TGCGCCAGCAGTTTCCGCCGGGACAGGACGTACGAGCAGTACTTC
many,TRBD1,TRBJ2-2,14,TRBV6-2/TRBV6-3,CASRLRTGTGELFF,TGTGCCAGCAGACTCCGGACAGGGACCGGGGAGCTGTTTTTT
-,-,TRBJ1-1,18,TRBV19,CASSMNWQGEIMNTEAFF,TGTGCCAGTAGTATGAATTGGCAAGGAGAGATCATGAACACTGAAGCTTTCTTT
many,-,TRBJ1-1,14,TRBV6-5,CASSYFLGNTEAFF,TGTGCCAGCAGTTATTTTCTGGGGAACACTGAAGCTTTCTTT
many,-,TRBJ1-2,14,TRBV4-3,CASSQDWGHYGYTF,TGCGCCAGCAGCCAAGATTGGGGCCACTATGGCTACACCTTC
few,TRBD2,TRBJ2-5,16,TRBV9,CASSVGGSGDQETQYF,TGTGCCAGCAGCGTAGGTGGTAGCGGGGACCAAGAGACCCAGTACTTC
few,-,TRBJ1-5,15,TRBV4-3,CASSQVVGVDQPQHF,TGCGCCAGCAGCCAAGTAGTGGGGGTGGATCAGCCCCAGCATTTT
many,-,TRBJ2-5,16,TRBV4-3,CASSSRDGGLQETQYF,TGCGCCAGCAGCAGCCGGGACGGAGGCCTCCAAGAGACCCAGTACTTC
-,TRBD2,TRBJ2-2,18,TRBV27,CASSSGLAGGQNTGELFF,TGTGCCAGCAGTTCCGGACTAGCGGGGGGTCAGAACACCGGGGAGCTGTTTTTT
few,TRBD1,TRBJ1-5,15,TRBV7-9,CASSLEAGGGQPQHF,TGTGCCAGCAGCTTAGAGGCAGGGGGAGGTCAGCCCCAGCATTTT
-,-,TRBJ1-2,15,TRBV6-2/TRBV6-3,CASSYTGQRYYGYTF,TGTGCCAGCAGTTACACCGGACAGCGCTACTATGGCTACACCTTC
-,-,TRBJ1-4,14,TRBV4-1,CASSSVLGTEKLFF,TGCGCCAGCAGTTCTGTGCTGGGGACTGAAAAACTGTTTTTT
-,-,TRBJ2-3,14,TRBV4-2,CASSQDRSTVTQYF,TGTGCCAGCAGCCAAGATCGTAGCACAGTTACGCAGTATTTT
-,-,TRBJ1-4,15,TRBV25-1,CASSEFGGGGEKLFF,TGTGCCAGCAGTGAATTCGGGGGCGGCGGGGAAAAACTGTTTTTT
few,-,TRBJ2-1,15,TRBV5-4,CASSLTDSSYNEQFF,TGTGCCAGCAGCTTGACTGACTCTTCCTACAATGAGCAGTTCTTC
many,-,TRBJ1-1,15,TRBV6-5,CASSYYPGRGTEAFF,TGTGCCAGCAGTTACTACCCCGGTCGGGGCACTGAAGCTTTCTTT
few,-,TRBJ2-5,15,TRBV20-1,CSARDAGGLRETQYF,TGCAGTGCTAGAGATGCCGGGGGACTGCGAGAGACCCAGTACTTC
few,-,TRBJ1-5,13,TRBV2,CASSPAVGQPQHF,TGTGCCAGCAGTCCGGCGGTGGGTCAGCCCCAGCATTTT
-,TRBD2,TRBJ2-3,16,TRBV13,CASSLGRGGSTDTQYF,TGTGCCAGCAGCTTAGGGCGGGGGGGGAGCACAGATACGCAGTATTTT
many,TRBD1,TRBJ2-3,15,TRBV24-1,CATSDSGQGTDTQYF,TGTGCCACCAGTGATTCGGGACAGGGAACAGATACGCAGTATTTT
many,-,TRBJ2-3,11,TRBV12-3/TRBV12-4,CASSFLDTQYF,TGTGCCAGCAGTTTTTTAGATACGCAGTATTTT
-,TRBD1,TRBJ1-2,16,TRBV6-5,CASSQTGTGFSYGYTF,TGTGCCAGCAGCCAAACCGGGACAGGGTTTTCCTATGGCTACACCTTC
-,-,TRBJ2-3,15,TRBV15,CATGRGAVSTDTQYF,TGTGCCACCGGTCGAGGGGCGGTGAGCACAGATACGCAGTATTTT
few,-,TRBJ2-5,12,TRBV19,CATSGTWETQYF,TGTGCCACCTCGGGGACATGGGAGACCCAGTACTTC
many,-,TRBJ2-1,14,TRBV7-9,CASSHSVSYNEQFF,TGTGCCAGCAGCCACAGCGTTTCCTACAATGAGCAGTTCTTC
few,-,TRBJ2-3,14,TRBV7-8,CASHTGTSTDTQYF,TGTGCCAGTCATACAGGGACGAGCACAGATACGCAGTATTTT
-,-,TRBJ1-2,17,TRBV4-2,CASSQESGRPGRNGYTF,TGTGCCAGCAGCCAAGAGTCCGGACGGCCAGGGCGGAATGGCTACACCTTC
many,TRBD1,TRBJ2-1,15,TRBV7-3,CASSAQGGTYNEQFF,TGTGCCAGCAGCGCACAGGGGGGTACCTACAATGAGCAGTTCTTC
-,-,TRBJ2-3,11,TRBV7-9,CASSAFFPTYF,TGTGCCAGCAGCGCCTTCTTCCCTACATATTTT
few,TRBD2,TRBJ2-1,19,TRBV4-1,CASSQDRLAGGIPYNEQFF,TGCGCCAGCAGCCAAGATCGTCTAGCGGGGGGGATCCCCTACAATGAGCAGTTCTTC
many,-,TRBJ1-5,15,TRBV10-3,CAISASGISNQPQHF,TGTGCCATCAGTGCTTCAGGGATTAGCAATCAGCCCCAGCATTTT
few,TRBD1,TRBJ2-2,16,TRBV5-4,CASSRAGTDHTGELFF,TGTGCCAGCAGCCGGGCCGGGACAGACCACACCGGGGAGCTGTTTTTT
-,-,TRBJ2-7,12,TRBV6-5,CASSYGADEQYF,TGTGCCAGCAGTTACGGGGCGGACGAGCAGTACTTC
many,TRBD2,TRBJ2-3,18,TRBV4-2,CASSQSTSGGTSTDTQYF,TGTGCCAGCAGCCAGAGTACTAGCGGGGGGACTAGCACAGATACGCAGTATTTT
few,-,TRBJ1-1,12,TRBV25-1,CASTKGDTEAFF,TGTGCCAGCACCAAGGGAGATACTGAAGCTTTCTTT
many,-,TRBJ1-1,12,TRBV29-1,CSVTQGNTEAFF,TGCAGCGTTACGCAGGGAAACACTGAAGCTTTCTTT
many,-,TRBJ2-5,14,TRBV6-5,CASSYSGFRETQYF,TGTGCCAGCAGTTACTCCGGGTTCCGGGAGACCCAGTACTTC
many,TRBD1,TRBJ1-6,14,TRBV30,CAWSNRDRVSPLHF,TGTGCCTGGAGTAACCGGGACAGGGTCTCACCCCTCCACTTT
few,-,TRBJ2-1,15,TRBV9,CASSGGTSRYNEQFF,TGTGCCAGCAGCGGGGGGACGTCACGATACAATGAGCAGTTCTTC
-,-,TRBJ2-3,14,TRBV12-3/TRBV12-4,CASSYRVRGDTQYF,TGTGCCAGCAGCTACAGGGTCCGGGGGGATACGCAGTATTTT
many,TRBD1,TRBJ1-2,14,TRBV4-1,CASSQVAGGGGYTF,TGCGCCAGCAGCCAAGTGGCAGGGGGTGGTGGCTACACCTTC
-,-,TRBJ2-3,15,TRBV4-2,CASSQDLGGPLTQYF,TGTGCCAGCAGCCAAGACCTAGGGGGACCTTTAACGCAGTATTTT
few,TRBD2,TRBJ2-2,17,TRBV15,CATSRDKGGGFSGELFF,TGTGCCACCAGCAGAGATAAGGGCGGGGGGTTTTCCGGGGAGCTGTTTTTT
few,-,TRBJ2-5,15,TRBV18,CASSPPDSFGETQYF,TGTGCCAGCTCACCACCGGACTCGTTTGGAGAGACCCAGTACTTC
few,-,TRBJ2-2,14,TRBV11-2,CASSLGPETGELFF,TGTGCCAGCAGCTTAGGTCCGGAAACCGGGGAGCTGTTTTTT
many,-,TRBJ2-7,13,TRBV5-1,CASKSQGRHEQYF,TGCGCCAGTAAATCCCAGGGGAGGCACGAGCAGTACTTC
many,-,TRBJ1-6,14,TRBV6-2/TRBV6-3,CATASETYNSPLHF,TGTGCCACCGCATCGGAGACCTATAATTCACCCCTCCACTTT
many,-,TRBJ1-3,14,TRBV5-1,CASSPGVAGNTIYF,TGCGCCAGCAGCCCCGGAGTAGCTGGAAACACCATATATTTT
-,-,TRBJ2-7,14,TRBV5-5,CASILWPLGGEQYF,TGTGCCAGCATTCTATGGCCCCTGGGCGGCGAGCAGTACTTC
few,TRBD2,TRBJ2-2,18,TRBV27,CASSLGQPGLAFTGELFF,TGTGCCAGCAGTTTAGGACAGCCGGGACTAGCGTTCACCGGGGAGCTGTTTTTT
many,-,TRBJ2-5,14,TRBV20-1,CSARVGQPLETQYF,TGCAGTGCTAGAGTGGGCCAACCCCTGGAGACCCAGTACTTC
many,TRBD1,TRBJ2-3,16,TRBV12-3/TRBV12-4,CASSSHNLQGADTQYF,TGTGCCAGCAGTTCCCATAACCTTCAGGGGGCAGATACGCAGTATTTT